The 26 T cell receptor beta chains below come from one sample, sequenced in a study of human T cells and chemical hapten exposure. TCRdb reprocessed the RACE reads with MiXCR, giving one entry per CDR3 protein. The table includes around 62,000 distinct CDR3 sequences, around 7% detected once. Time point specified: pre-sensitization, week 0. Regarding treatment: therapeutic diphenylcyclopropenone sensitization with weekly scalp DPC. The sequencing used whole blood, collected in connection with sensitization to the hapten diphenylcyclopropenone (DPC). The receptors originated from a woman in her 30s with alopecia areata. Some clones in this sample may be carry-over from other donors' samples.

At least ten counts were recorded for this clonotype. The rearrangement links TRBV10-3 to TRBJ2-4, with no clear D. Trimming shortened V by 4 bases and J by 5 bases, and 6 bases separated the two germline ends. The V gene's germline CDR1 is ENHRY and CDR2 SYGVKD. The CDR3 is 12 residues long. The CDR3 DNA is TGTGCCATCAGTGGCCAGGAAAACATTCAGTACTTC. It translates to CAISGQENIQYF.

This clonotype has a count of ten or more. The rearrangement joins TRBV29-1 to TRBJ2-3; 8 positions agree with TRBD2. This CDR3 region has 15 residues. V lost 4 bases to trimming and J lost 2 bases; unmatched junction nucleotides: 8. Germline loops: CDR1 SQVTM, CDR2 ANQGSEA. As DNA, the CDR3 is TGCAGCGTTGTATTCCGAGCGGGGGTCACAGATACGCAGTATTTT. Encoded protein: CSVVFRAGVTDTQYF.

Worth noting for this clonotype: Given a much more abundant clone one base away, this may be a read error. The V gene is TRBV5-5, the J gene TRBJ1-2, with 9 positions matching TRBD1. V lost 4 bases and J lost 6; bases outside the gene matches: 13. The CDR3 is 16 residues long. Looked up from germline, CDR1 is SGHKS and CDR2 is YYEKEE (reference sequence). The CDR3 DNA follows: TGTGCCAGCAGCCTGGATGACAGGGGGGAATGGGATGGCTACACCTTC. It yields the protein CASSLDDRGEWDGYTF.

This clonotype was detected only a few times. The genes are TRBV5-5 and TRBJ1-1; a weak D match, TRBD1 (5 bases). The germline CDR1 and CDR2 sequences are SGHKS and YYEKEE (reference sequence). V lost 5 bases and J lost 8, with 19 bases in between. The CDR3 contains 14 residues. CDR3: CASRPLGVAREAFF. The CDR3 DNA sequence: TGTGCCAGCAGACCCCTAGGGGTGGCCAGGGAAGCTTTCTTT.

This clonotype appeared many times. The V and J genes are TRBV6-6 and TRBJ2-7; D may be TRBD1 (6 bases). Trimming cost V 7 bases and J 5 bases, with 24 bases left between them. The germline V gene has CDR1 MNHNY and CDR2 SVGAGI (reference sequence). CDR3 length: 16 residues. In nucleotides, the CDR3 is TGTGCCAGCACCGACGTAGGGGGACCCCTAGGCCACGAGCAGTACTTC. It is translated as CASTDVGGPLGHEQYF.

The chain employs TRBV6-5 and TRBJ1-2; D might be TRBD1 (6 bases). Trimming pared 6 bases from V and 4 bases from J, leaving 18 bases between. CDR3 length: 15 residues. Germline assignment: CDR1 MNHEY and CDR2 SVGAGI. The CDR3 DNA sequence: TGTGCCAGCAGGCTAGAAAGCGGACAGCCCTATGGCTACACCTTC. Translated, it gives CASRLESGQPYGYTF.

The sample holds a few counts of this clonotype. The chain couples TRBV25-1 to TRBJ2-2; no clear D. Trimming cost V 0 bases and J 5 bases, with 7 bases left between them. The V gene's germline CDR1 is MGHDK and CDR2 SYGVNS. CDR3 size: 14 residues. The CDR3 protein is CASSEYYRTGELFF. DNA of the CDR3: TGTGCCAGCAGTGAATATTACCGTACCGGGGAGCTGTTTTTT.

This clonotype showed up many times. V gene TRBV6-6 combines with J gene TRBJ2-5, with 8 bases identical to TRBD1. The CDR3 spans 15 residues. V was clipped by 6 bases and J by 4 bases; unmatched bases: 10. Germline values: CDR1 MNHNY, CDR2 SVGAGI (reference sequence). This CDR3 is CASSPGQGALETQYF. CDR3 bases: TGTGCCAGCAGCCCCGGACAGGGCGCTTTAGAGACCCAGTACTTC.

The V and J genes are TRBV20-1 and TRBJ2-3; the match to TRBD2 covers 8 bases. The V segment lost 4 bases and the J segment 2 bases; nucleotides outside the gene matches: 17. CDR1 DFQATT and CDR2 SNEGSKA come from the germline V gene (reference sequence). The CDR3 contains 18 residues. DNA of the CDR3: TGCAGTGCTATCGCGGGGGCGGGGGGTCAGAAGACCACAGATACGCAGTATTTT. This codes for CSAIAGAGGQKTTDTQYF.

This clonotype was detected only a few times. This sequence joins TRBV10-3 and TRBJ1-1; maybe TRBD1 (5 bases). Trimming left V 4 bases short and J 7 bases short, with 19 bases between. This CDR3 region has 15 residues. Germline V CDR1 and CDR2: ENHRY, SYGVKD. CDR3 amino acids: CAISGGREVLSEAFF. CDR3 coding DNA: TGTGCCATCAGTGGCGGCAGGGAGGTCCTAAGTGAAGCTTTCTTT.

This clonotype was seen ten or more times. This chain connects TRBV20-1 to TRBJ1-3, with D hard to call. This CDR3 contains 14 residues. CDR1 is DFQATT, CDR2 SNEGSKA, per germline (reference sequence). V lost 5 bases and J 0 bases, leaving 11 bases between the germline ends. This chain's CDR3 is CSARQENSGNTIYF. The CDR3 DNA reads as TGCAGTGCTCGGCAGGAGAACTCTGGAAACACCATATATTTT.

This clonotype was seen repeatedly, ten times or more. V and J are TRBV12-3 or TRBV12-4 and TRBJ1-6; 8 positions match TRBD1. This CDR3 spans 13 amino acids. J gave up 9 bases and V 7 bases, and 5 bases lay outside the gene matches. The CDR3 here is CASNQGATSPLHF. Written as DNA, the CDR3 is TGTGCCAGCAACCAGGGGGCCACTTCACCCCTCCACTTT.

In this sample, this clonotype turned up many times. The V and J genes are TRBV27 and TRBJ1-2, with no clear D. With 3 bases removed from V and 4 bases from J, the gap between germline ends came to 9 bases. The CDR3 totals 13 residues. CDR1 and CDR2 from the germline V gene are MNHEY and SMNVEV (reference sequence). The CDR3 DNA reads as TGTGCCAGCAGTTTGAGTCTTGGCTATGGCTACACCTTC. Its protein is CASSLSLGYGYTF.

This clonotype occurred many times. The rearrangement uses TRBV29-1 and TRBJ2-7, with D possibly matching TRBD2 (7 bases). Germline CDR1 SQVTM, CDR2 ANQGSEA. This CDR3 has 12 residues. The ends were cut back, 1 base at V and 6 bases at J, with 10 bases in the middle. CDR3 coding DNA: TGCAGCGTTGAAGGACGGGGGGCCGAGCAGTACTTC. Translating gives CSVEGRGAEQYF.

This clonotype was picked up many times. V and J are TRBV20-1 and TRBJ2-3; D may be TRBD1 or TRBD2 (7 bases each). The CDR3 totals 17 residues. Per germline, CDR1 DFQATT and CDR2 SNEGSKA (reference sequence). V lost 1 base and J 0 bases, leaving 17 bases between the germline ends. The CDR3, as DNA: TGCAGTGCTAGAGTCGGGGGAGGGGGCCCTAGCACAGATACGCAGTATTTT. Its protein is CSARVGGGGPSTDTQYF.

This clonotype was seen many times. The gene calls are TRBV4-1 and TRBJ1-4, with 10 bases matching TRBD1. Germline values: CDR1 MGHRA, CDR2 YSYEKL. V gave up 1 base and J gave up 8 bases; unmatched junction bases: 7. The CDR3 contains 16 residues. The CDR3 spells CASSQGQGARGEKLFF. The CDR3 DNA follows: TGCGCCAGCAGCCAAGGACAGGGGGCGAGAGGCGAAAAACTGTTTTTT.

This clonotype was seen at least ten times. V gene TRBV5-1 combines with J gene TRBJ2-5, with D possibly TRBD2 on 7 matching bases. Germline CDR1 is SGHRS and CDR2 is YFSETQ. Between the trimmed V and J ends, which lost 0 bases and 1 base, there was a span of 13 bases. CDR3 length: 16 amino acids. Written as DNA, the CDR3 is TGCGCCAGCAGCTTGGCCGGGGGGACAACCCAAGAGACCCAGTACTTC. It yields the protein CASSLAGGTTQETQYF.

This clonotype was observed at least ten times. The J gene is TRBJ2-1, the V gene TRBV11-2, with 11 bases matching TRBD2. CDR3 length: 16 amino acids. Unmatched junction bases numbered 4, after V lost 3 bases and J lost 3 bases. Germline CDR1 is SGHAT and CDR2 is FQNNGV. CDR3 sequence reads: CASSLTLAGGYNEQFF. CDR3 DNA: TGTGCCAGCAGCTTGACGCTAGCGGGGGGCTACAATGAGCAGTTCTTC.

CDR3 DNA sequence: TGTGCCATCAGCAATACAGGGAAGGTTGACACTGAAGCTTTCTTT. It codes for CAISNTGKVDTEAFF. The chain links TRBV21-1 to TRBJ1-1; TRBD1 is the table's D call and was not checked against the DNA. TRBV21-1 has pseudogene status. The CDR3 is made up of 15 amino acids.

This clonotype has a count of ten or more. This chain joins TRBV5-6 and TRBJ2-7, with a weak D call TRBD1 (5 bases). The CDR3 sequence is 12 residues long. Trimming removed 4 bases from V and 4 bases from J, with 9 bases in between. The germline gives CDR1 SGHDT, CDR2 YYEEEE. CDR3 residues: CASSTGPYEQYF. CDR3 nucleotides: TGTGCCAGCAGCACAGGTCCGTACGAGCAGTACTTC. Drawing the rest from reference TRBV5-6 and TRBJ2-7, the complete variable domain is DAGVTQSPTHLIKTRGQQVTLRCSPKSGHDTVSWYQQALGQGPQFIFQYYEEEERQRGNFPDRFSGHQFPNYSSELNVNALLLGDSALYLCASSTGPYEQYFGPGTRLTVT.

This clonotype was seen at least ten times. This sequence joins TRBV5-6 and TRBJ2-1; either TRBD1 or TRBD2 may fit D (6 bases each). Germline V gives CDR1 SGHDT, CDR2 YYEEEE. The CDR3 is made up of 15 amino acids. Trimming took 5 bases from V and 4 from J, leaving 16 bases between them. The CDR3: CASSPGAAMYNEQFF. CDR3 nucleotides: TGTGCCAGCAGTCCGGGGGCGGCCATGTACAATGAGCAGTTCTTC.

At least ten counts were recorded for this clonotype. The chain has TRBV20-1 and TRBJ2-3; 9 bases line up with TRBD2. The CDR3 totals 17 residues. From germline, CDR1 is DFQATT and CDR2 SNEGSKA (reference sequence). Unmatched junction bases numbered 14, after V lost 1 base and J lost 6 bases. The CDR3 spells CSARAVVAGETRDTQYF. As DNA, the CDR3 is TGCAGTGCTAGAGCGGTAGTAGCGGGGGAGACGAGGGATACGCAGTATTTT.

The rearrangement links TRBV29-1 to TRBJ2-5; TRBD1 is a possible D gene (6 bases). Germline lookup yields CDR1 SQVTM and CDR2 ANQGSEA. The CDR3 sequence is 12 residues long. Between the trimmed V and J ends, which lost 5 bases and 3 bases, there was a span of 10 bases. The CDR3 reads CSVTWTEETQYF. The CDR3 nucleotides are TGCAGCGTTACCTGGACAGAAGAGACCCAGTACTTC.

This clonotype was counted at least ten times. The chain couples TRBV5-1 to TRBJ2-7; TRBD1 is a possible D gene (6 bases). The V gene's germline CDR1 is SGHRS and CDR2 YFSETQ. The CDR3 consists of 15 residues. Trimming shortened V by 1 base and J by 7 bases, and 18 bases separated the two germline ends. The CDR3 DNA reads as TGCGCCAGCAGCTTGTTGGTGGACAGCCCGGCGGAGCAGTACTTC. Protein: CASSLLVDSPAEQYF. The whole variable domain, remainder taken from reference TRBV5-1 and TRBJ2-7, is KAGVTQTPRYLIKTRGQQVTLSCSPISGHRSVSWYQQTPGQGLQFLFEYFSETQRNKGNFPGRFSGRQFSNSRSEMNVSTLELGDSALYLCASSLLVDSPAEQYFGPGTRLTVT.

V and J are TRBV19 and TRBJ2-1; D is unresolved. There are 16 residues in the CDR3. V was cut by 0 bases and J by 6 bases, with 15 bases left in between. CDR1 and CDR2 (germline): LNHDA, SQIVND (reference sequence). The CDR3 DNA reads TGTGCCAGTAGTATAGAGGCGGCTAGTTTTTCCAATGAGCAGTTCTTC. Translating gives CASSIEAASFSNEQFF. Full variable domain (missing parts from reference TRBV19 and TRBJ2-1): DGGITQSPKYLFRKEGQNVTLSCEQNLNHDAMYWYRQDPGQGLRLIYYSQIVNDFQKGDIAEGYSVSREKKESFPLTVTSAQKNPTAFYLCASSIEAASFSNEQFFGPGTRLTVL.

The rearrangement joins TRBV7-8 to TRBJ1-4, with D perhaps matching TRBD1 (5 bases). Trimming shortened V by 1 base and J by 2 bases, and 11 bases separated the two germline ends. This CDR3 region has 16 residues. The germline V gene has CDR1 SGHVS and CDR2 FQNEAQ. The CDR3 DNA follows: TGTGCCAGCAGCTTAGTAGAGAGGGGCACTAATGAAAAACTGTTTTTT. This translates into CASSLVERGTNEKLFF.